The 27 T cell receptor beta chains presented below share a single source sample, sequenced in a study of CD8 T cells in Susac syndrome. When the RNA was reverse transcribed, random hexamers were used with an input of about 0.5 to 1 ug. TCRdb re-derived calls from the immunoSEQ multiplex PCR reads in MiXCR, one entry per CDR3 protein. The table records about 120,000 distinct CDR3 sequences, 90% to 95% of them present only once. Source material: CD4+ T cells from PBMCs. These receptors were obtained from a human donor in good health.

This chain connects TRBV12-3 or TRBV12-4 to TRBJ2-5, with a weak D call TRBD1 (5 bases). The V and J ends lost 4 bases and 5 bases respectively, with 17 bases between them. CDR3 size: 15 residues. This CDR3 is CASSSGSRAWETQYF. CDR3 coding DNA: TGTGCCAGCAGTTCTGGAAGCAGGGCTTGGGAGACCCAGTACTTC.

The J gene is TRBJ2-1, the V gene TRBV7-9; 9 bases fit TRBD2. Germline CDR1 is SEHNR and CDR2 is FQNEAQ (reference sequence). The CDR3 extends over 18 amino acids. Trimming at V came to 5 bases and at J to 0 bases, leaving 11 bases not matched to a gene. The CDR3 DNA is TGTGCCAGCAGCCAGACTAGCGGCACCCCCAACTCCTACAATGAGCAGTTCTTC. Amino acid sequence: CASSQTSGTPNSYNEQFF.

CDR3 protein: CASSPVLVYGYTF. The CDR3 DNA sequence: TGTGCCAGCTCACCGGTCTTGGTTTATGGCTACACCTTC. The genes are TRBV18 and TRBJ1-2; D is ambiguous. The V gene lost 3 bases and the J gene lost 5 bases, with 10 bases spanning the gap. The CDR3 length is 13 residues. CDR1 and CDR2 (germline): KGHSH, LQKENI.

The V gene is TRBV30, the J gene TRBJ1-2; D may be TRBD1 (6 bases). The V end lost 0 bases, the J end lost 8 bases, and 16 bases lay between the germline ends. This CDR3 is built from 14 residues. The V gene's germline CDR1 is GTSNPN and CDR2 SVGIG (reference sequence). CDR3 coding DNA: TGTGCCTGGAGTGTAGGGGCGGGGGCGCGGGGCTACACCTTC. It translates to CAWSVGAGARGYTF.

CDR3 residues: CASSGGTSGRGSTDTQYF. CDR3 nucleotide sequence: TGTGCCAGCAGCGGCGGGACTAGCGGGAGAGGAAGCACAGATACGCAGTATTTT. J is TRBJ2-3 and V is TRBV12-3 or TRBV12-4; 14 bases map to TRBD2. V trimming: 6 bases; J trimming: 0 bases; junction bases outside the gene matches: 8. This CDR3 comprises 18 residues.

CDR3 coding DNA: TGTGCCAGCAGCTCCCAATGGAACACCGGGGAGCTGTTTTTT. This codes for CASSSQWNTGELFF. The chain couples TRBV7-9 to TRBJ2-2; no definite D call. The CDR3 length is 14 residues. V was trimmed by 4 bases and J by 1 base, leaving 7 bases between them. In germline, CDR1 is SEHNR, CDR2 FQNEAQ (reference sequence).

V and J are TRBV21-1 and TRBJ1-5. TRBV21-1 is given as a pseudogene. CDR3 length equals 11 residues. DNA for the CDR3: TGTGCCAGCAGCAGTGTCCAGCCCCAGCATTTT. Protein sequence: CASSSVQPQHF.

The rearrangement uses TRBV12-3 or TRBV12-4 and TRBJ1-5; 7 nucleotides agree with TRBD1. CDR3 length: 12 amino acids. The V and J ends lost 11 bases and 5 bases, in that order; junction bases with no gene match: 6. The CDR3 spells CASGQQHQPQHF. DNA for the CDR3: TGTGCCTCGGGACAGCAGCATCAGCCCCAGCATTTT.

The chain couples TRBV5-4 to TRBJ2-7; TRBD2 is a possible D gene (6 bases). Germline V gene sequence: CDR1 SGHNT, CDR2 YYREEE (reference sequence). This CDR3 spans 12 amino acids. The germline V and J ends were trimmed by 3 bases and 6 bases, with 10 bases remaining between them. CDR3 nucleotides: TGTGCCAGCAGCTGGGACTTCGGCGAGCAGTACTTC. This encodes CASSWDFGEQYF.

The rearrangement joins TRBV2 to TRBJ2-3, with a possible D match to TRBD2 (5 bases). Between the trimmed V and J ends, which lost 3 bases and 4 bases, there was a span of 8 bases. CDR3 length equals 13 residues. The V gene's germline CDR1 is SNHLY and CDR2 FYNNEI. For the CDR3, the DNA is TGTGCCAGCAGTGAGAGCGGCGCAGATACGCAGTATTTT. Residues: CASSESGADTQYF.

The chain couples TRBV7-8 to TRBJ2-1; 8 nucleotides line up with TRBD2. Germline V gene data show CDR1 as SGHVS and CDR2 as FQNEAQ. V dropped 5 bases and J dropped 4; count of bases not matched to a gene: 10. This CDR3 is 16 amino acids long. The CDR3 DNA reads TGTGCCAGCAGCCTCCGCCCGACTAGCGAGTACAATGAGCAGTTCTTC. Protein product: CASSLRPTSEYNEQFF.

The chain combines TRBV10-3 with TRBJ2-5, with a tentative D call TRBD1 (6 bases). Trimming cost V 6 bases and J 1 base, with 9 bases left between them. Germline V gene sequence: CDR1 ENHRY, CDR2 SYGVKD. This CDR3 spans 13 amino acids. CDR3: CAISLDSQETQYF. CDR3 DNA: TGTGCCATCAGCCTGGACAGCCAAGAGACCCAGTACTTC.

V is TRBV15 and J is TRBJ2-3; 14 bases align to TRBD2. The V gene's germline CDR1 is LNHNV and CDR2 YYDKDF (reference sequence). The junction had 17 bases not matched to a gene; V was cut back by 2 bases and J by 7 bases. This CDR3 contains 20 residues. CDR3 DNA sequence: TGTGCCACCAGCAGATCCCCGACTAGCGGGAGGGCCGGATACTTGAATACGCAGTATTTT. Protein product: CATSRSPTSGRAGYLNTQYF.

V gene TRBV29-1 combines with J gene TRBJ2-3; D gene uncertain. The CDR3 contains 14 residues. V was clipped by 6 bases and J by 0 bases, with 13 bases between them. CDR1 and CDR2 from the germline V gene are SQVTM and ANQGSEA. Here the CDR3 DNA reads TGCAGCGTCCTTCCCGCGCCAAGCACAGATACGCAGTATTTT. Translating it yields CSVLPAPSTDTQYF.

The rearrangement uses TRBV19 and TRBJ2-7, with D perhaps TRBD1 or TRBD2 (5 bases each). The V and J ends lost 7 bases and 2 bases respectively, with 12 bases between them. The germline gives CDR1 LNHDA, CDR2 SQIVND (reference sequence). The CDR3 is made up of 13 amino acids. CDR3: CASKGPETYEQYF. The CDR3 nucleotides read TGTGCCAGTAAGGGACCGGAGACCTACGAGCAGTACTTC. Supplemented by reference TRBV19 and TRBJ2-7, the full variable domain reads DGGITQSPKYLFRKEGQNVTLSCEQNLNHDAMYWYRQDPGQGLRLIYYSQIVNDFQKGDIAEGYSVSREKKESFPLTVTSAQKNPTAFYLCASKGPETYEQYFGPGTRLTVT.

This chain links TRBV30 with TRBJ1-6; no clear D. Trimming cost V 5 bases and J 10 bases, with 15 bases left between them. The CDR3 is 13 amino acids. Germline V lookup: CDR1 GTSNPN, CDR2 SVGIG (reference sequence). The CDR3 coding sequence is TGTGCCTGGTCTAGGGAGCCGGGATCACCCCTCCACTTT. Its translation: CAWSREPGSPLHF.

This chain connects TRBV2 to TRBJ2-2; TRBD2 matches 8 bases. This CDR3 is built from 15 residues. CDR1 SNHLY and CDR2 FYNNEI come from the germline V gene. The V and J ends lost 5 bases and 6 bases, in that order; junction bases with no gene match: 8. The CDR3 DNA reads TGTGCCAGCAGTCCAAGCGGGAGTGGCGCCGGGGAGCTGTTTTTT. It is translated as CASSPSGSGAGELFF.

The chain joins TRBV7-9 to TRBJ2-7; no definite D call. The V gene's germline CDR1 is SEHNR and CDR2 FQNEAQ (reference sequence). The CDR3 length is 13 residues. Trimming left V 5 bases short and J 5 bases short, with 13 bases between. CDR3 loop: CASSGPDPHEQYF. The CDR3 DNA sequence: TGTGCCAGCAGCGGACCGGACCCCCACGAGCAGTACTTC.

The chain links TRBV15 to TRBJ1-6; maybe TRBD1 (6 bases). Trimming removed 4 bases at V and 5 bases at J, with 12 bases between. The CDR3 contains 15 residues. The germline V gene has CDR1 LNHNV and CDR2 YYDKDF (reference sequence). CDR3: CATSIMRGDNSPLHF. The CDR3 DNA reads as TGTGCCACCAGCATTATGAGGGGGGATAATTCACCCCTCCACTTT.

The chain joins TRBV30 to TRBJ2-5, with unresolved D. Looked up from germline, CDR1 is GTSNPN and CDR2 is SVGIG (reference sequence). The CDR3 consists of 14 residues. Trimming took off 0 bases at V and 4 bases at J, with 12 bases between the two ends. Here the CDR3 DNA reads TGTGCCTGGAGTGTTGCGTTTTTGGGAGAGACCCAGTACTTC. Translating it yields CAWSVAFLGETQYF.

CDR3 sequence reads: CASSPRGNPNTEAFF. Here the CDR3 DNA reads TGTGCCAGCAGCCCGAGAGGCAACCCGAACACTGAAGCTTTCTTT. The V and J genes are TRBV3-1 and TRBJ1-1; D call uncertain. Trimming took 4 bases from V and 1 from J, leaving 13 bases between them. This CDR3 spans 15 amino acids. Germline V gives CDR1 LGHDT, CDR2 YNNKEL (reference sequence).

The chain employs TRBV5-4 and TRBJ2-7, with a weak D call TRBD2 (6 bases). CDR3 length: 15 residues. V was trimmed by 2 bases and J by 7 bases, leaving 19 bases between them. Germline CDR1 SGHNT, CDR2 YYREEE (reference sequence). The DNA for the CDR3 is TGTGCCAGCAGCTTAGTTGGGACTTCGGGTGTAGAGCAGTACTTC. Protein product: CASSLVGTSGVEQYF. Using reference TRBV5-4 and TRBJ2-7 for the parts outside the CDR3, the full variable domain is ETGVTQSPTHLIKTRGQQVTLRCSSQSGHNTVSWYQQALGQGPQFIFQYYREEENGRGNFPPRFSGLQFPNYSSELNVNALELDDSALYLCASSLVGTSGVEQYFGPGTRLTVT.

The chain couples TRBV20-1 to TRBJ2-7; a weak D match, TRBD1 (7 bases). Germline CDR1 is DFQATT and CDR2 is SNEGSKA (reference sequence). The CDR3 loop spans 13 amino acids. Trimming took 0 bases from V and 8 from J, leaving 14 bases between them. CDR3 nucleotide sequence: TGCAGTGCTAGAGATCAGGGGGGAGGCAAGCAGTACTTC. Amino acids: CSARDQGGGKQYF.

The gene calls are TRBV6-1 and TRBJ1-1; a possible D gene is TRBD1 (5 bases). The CDR3 covers 15 residues. The V and J ends lost 3 bases and 0 bases respectively, with 11 bases between them. In germline, CDR1 is MNHNS, CDR2 SASEGT. DNA for the CDR3: TGTGCCAGCAGTGATAGACAGCTTATGAACACTGAAGCTTTCTTT. This encodes CASSDRQLMNTEAFF.

The genes are TRBV10-3 and TRBJ2-4; 7 nucleotides line up with TRBD2. Germline CDR1 is ENHRY and CDR2 is SYGVKD. The CDR3 sequence is 18 residues long. J was trimmed by 0 bases and V by 2 bases; bases with no gene match: 10. The CDR3 DNA sequence: TGTGCCATCAGTGAGGGGGCTAGCGGAACTTTAGCCAAAAACATTCAGTACTTC. Its protein product is CAISEGASGTLAKNIQYF.

V and J are TRBV5-1 and TRBJ1-2, with TRBD1 identical over 11 bases. This CDR3 has 15 residues. Per germline, CDR1 SGHRS and CDR2 YFSETQ. Trimming removed 4 bases from V and 7 bases from J; junction bases left unmatched: 9. The CDR3 loop reads CASSPGQGALGGYTF. DNA for the CDR3: TGCGCCAGCAGCCCTGGACAGGGGGCACTCGGTGGCTACACCTTC. The full variable domain, in which reference TRBV5-1 and TRBJ1-2 provide the parts outside the CDR3, is KAGVTQTPRYLIKTRGQQVTLSCSPISGHRSVSWYQQTPGQGLQFLFEYFSETQRNKGNFPGRFSGRQFSNSRSEMNVSTLELGDSALYLCASSPGQGALGGYTFGSGTRLTVV.

The V and J genes are TRBV6-5 and TRBJ1-2; unclear D gene. V lost 4 bases to trimming and J lost 2 bases, with 8 bases between them. This CDR3 comprises 13 residues. Germline lookup yields CDR1 MNHEY and CDR2 SVGAGI. The CDR3 DNA follows: TGTGCCAGCAGTTTGGACCTCAACTATGGCTACACCTTC. Translation: CASSLDLNYGYTF.